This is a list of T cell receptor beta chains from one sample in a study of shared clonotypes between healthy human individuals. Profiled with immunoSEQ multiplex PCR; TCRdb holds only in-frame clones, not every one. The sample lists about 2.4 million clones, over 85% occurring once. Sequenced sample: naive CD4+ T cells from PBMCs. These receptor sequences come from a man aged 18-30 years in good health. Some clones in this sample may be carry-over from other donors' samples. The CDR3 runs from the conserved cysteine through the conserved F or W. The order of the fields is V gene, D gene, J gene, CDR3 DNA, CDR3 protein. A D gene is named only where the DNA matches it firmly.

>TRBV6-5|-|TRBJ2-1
TGTGCCAGCAGTTACAGTCGGCCGTACAATGAGCAGTTCTTC
CASSYSRPYNEQFF
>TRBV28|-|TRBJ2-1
TGTGCCAGCAGTTTTCCCCCCCAGACCGTGAGCTCCTACAATGAGCAGTTCTTC
CASSFPPQTVSSYNEQFF
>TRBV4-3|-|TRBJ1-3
TGCGCCAGCAGCCAAGAAGTCTACGGATCTGGAAACACCATATATTTT
CASSQEVYGSGNTIYF
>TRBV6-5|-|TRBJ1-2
TGTGCCAGCAGTTACGACGGCAGAGTCTATGGCTACACCTTC
CASSYDGRVYGYTF
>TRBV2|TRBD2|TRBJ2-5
TGTGCCAGCAGGGGGGGGTCTTCAGAGACCCAGTACTTC
CASRGGSSETQYF
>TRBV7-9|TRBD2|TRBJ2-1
TGTGCCAGCAGTGCACCCCGGGGTAGCGGGACCCATGAGCAGTTCTTC
CASSAPRGSGTHEQFF
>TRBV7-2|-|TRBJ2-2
TGTGCCAGCAGCTTATTGGGAATAAGTACCGGGGAGCTGTTTTTT
CASSLLGISTGELFF
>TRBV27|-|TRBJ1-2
TGTGCCAGCCGGCCAGGCCCTAACTATGGCTACACCTTC
CASRPGPNYGYTF
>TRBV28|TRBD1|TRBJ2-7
TGTGCCAGCAGTTTCAGGGGGGAGCAGTACTTC
CASSFRGEQYF
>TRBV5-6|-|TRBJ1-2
TGTGCCAGCAGCTTGTGGGTCACTGGTGGCTATGGCTACACCTTC
CASSLWVTGGYGYTF
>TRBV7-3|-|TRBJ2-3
TGTGCCAGCAGCCGACTAGTTCCAGATACGCAGTATTTT
CASSRLVPDTQYF
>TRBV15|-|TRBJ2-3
TGTGCCACCAGCAGAGATTTGGCCCGGCGAGATACGCAGTATTTT
CATSRDLARRDTQYF
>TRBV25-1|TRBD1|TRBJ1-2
TGTGCCAGCAGTGAAGAGGGCAGGGGGGGAGGCTACACCTTC
CASSEEGRGGGYTF
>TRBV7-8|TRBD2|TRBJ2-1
TGTGCCAGCAGCTTAGGATCTGTGCTAGCGGGAGGCTTCAATGAGCAGTTCTTC
CASSLGSVLAGGFNEQFF
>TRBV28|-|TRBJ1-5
TGTGCCAGCAGCTTACAGGGTCAGGCTCAGCCCCAGCATTTT
CASSLQGQAQPQHF
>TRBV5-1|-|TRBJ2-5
TGCGCCAGCAGCTTGGAGGGGGTGGGAGAGACCCAGTACTTC
CASSLEGVGETQYF